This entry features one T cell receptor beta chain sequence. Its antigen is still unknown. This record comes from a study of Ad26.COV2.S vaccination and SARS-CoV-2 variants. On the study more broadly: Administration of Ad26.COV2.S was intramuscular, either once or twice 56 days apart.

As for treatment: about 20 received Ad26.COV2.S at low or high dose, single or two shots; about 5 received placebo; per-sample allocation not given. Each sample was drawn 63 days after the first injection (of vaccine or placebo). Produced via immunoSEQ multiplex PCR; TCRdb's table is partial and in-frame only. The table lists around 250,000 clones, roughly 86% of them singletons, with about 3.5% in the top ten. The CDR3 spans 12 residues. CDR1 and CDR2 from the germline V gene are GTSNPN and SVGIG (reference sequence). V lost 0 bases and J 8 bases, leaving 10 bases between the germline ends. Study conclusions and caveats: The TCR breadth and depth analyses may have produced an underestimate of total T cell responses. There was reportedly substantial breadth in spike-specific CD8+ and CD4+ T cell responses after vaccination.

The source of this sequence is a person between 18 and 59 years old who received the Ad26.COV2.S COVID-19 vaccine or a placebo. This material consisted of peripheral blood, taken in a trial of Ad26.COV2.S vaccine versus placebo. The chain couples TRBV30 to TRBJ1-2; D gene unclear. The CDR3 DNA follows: TGTGCCTGGAGTGTAACCAGAGAGGGCTACACCTTC. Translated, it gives CAWSVTREGYTF.